This is a list of T cell receptor beta chains from one sample in a study of blood T cell repertoires in COVID-19. The data were produced by immunoSEQ multiplex PCR, yet TCRdb's version contains in-frame clones alone and is incomplete. The sample records more than 200,000 clones, around 88% being singletons. The sequencing sample was made of peripheral blood. The receptors originated from a young woman with COVID-19, enrolled during active disease. The CDR3 runs from the conserved cysteine through the conserved F or W. The D gene is left open where the match is weak. Size is stated for part of the rows, as once, few or many counts, or as a class when the clone is expanded.

v_gene	abundance	j_gene	d_gene	CDR3nt	CDR3aa
TRBV11-3	-	TRBJ2-2	-	TGTGCCAGCAGCTTAGTGCGGGTCGCCGGGGAGCTGTTTTTT	CASSLVRVAGELFF
TRBV3-1/TRBV3-2	-	TRBJ1-2	-	TGTGCCAGCAGCCAAGGCCAGGGAATCTATGGCTACACCTTC	CASSQGQGIYGYTF
TRBV9	-	TRBJ2-6	TRBD1	TGTGCCAGTAGACAGGGGCTGGCTGGGGCCAACGTCCTGACTTTC	CASRQGLAGANVLTF
TRBV18	once	TRBJ1-5	TRBD1	TGTGCCAGCTCACCTGGGACAGCTATTAATCAGCCCCAGCATTTT	CASSPGTAINQPQHF
TRBV14	-	TRBJ1-1	-	TGTGCCAGCAGCCAAGGACAAGGGGTGAACACTGAAGCTTTCTTT	CASSQGQGVNTEAFF
TRBV5-1	-	TRBJ1-6	-	TGCGCCAGCAGCTTGGGCGGACAGAAATATAATTCACCCCTCCACTTT	CASSLGGQKYNSPLHF
TRBV6-5	-	TRBJ1-1	TRBD1	TGTGCCAGCAGCCGACAGGGGGGGAATGAAGCTTTCTTT	CASSRQGGNEAFF
TRBV10-2	-	TRBJ1-2	TRBD1	TGCGCCAGCAGTGAGCACGCTCTTGGGCAGGGGGTCGATGGCTACACCTTC	CASSEHALGQGVDGYTF
TRBV23-1	-	TRBJ2-7	TRBD1	TGCGCCAGCAGTCAATCAAGAGGGGGCAGTAGGTACTACGAGCAGTACTTC	CASSQSRGGSRYYEQYF
TRBV10-3	-	TRBJ2-3	TRBD2	TGTGCCATCAGCCCGGGACTAGCGGGAGCAGATACGCAGTATTTT	CAISPGLAGADTQYF
TRBV11-2	-	TRBJ2-5	-	TGTGCCAGCAGCTTAGGTCCCTCCCCAGAGACCCAGTACTTC	CASSLGPSPETQYF
TRBV28	-	TRBJ2-1	TRBD2	TGTGCCAGCAGTTTTCTAGCGGGGGCCTACAATGAGCAGTTCTTC	CASSFLAGAYNEQFF
TRBV19	-	TRBJ1-1	TRBD1	TGTGCCAGTAGTACCCCGGGACAGGCGGGCACTGAAGCTTTCTTT	CASSTPGQAGTEAFF
TRBV14	-	TRBJ1-1	TRBD1	TGTGCCAGCAGCCTAAGGACAGGGCGGTGGAACACTGAAGCTTTCTTT	CASSLRTGRWNTEAFF
TRBV28	-	TRBJ1-1	-	TGTGCCAGCAGTTTGGCAGGGAGGAGGACTGAAGCTTTCTTT	CASSLAGRRTEAFF
TRBV6-2/TRBV6-3	-	TRBJ2-6	-	TGTGCCAGCAGTCCCTACCAGGTGGAGGGTGGCTCTGGGGCCAACGTCCTGACTTTC	CASSPYQVEGGSGANVLTF
TRBV7-2	-	TRBJ1-6	-	TGTGCCAGCAGCCGTCTCGGACAGTTAGATTCACCCCTCCACTTT	CASSRLGQLDSPLHF
TRBV19	-	TRBJ1-5	-	TGTGCCAGTAGTATAGGACAGTCCCGCAATCAGCCCCAGCATTTT	CASSIGQSRNQPQHF
TRBV11-3	-	TRBJ2-5	-	TGTGCCAGCAGCTTTTTGTCCGCGGAAGAGACCCAGTACTTC	CASSFLSAEETQYF
TRBV29-1	-	TRBJ2-5	TRBD2	TGCCGCGGGGGGCGCGGGGGGGGGACCCAAGAGACCCAGTACTTC	CRGGRGGGTQETQYF
TRBV4-1	-	TRBJ2-3	TRBD2	TGCGCCAGCAGCAAAATAGCGGGGGGGCGGGGCACAGATACGCAGTATTTT	CASSKIAGGRGTDTQYF
TRBV25-1	-	TRBJ1-4	-	TGTGCCAGCATGGACCACAGGGCACCTGATGAAAAACTGTTTTTT	CASMDHRAPDEKLFF
TRBV19	-	TRBJ1-1	-	TGTGCCAGTAGCCATACAGGGTCCCGAGGCACTGAAGCTTTCTTT	CASSHTGSRGTEAFF
TRBV28	-	TRBJ1-2	TRBD1	TGTGCCAGCAGTTTAAAGGGGTGGGACAGGATCTTC	CASSLKGWDRIF
TRBV28	-	TRBJ2-7	TRBD2	TGTGCCAGCAGCCCGGGACTAGCCCACGAGCAGTACTTC	CASSPGLAHEQYF
TRBV7-9	-	TRBJ1-2	TRBD1	TGTGCCAGCAGCGTCGGGACAGACTATGGCTACACCTTC	CASSVGTDYGYTF
TRBV19	-	TRBJ1-4	TRBD1	TGTGCCAGTAGTCGCAGGGGGCGCGAAGGTGAAAAACTGTTTTTT	CASSRRGREGEKLFF
TRBV9	-	TRBJ1-4	TRBD1	TGTGCCAGCAGCGGCCGGACAGGGAATAATGAAAAACTGTTTTTT	CASSGRTGNNEKLFF
TRBV10-3	-	TRBJ2-7	TRBD2	TGTGCCATCAGTGAGTCGGCAATAGCGGGGGGGCTGTTCGAGCAGTACTTC	CAISESAIAGGLFEQYF
TRBV4-3	-	TRBJ1-1	TRBD1	TGCGCCAGCAGCCAGCGGACAGGACTGAATACTGAAGCTTTCTTT	CASSQRTGLNTEAFF
TRBV3-1/TRBV3-2	-	TRBJ1-2	TRBD1	TGTGCCAGCAGCCCACGGGACAGGGGAAAAGGCTACACCTTC	CASSPRDRGKGYTF
TRBV15	many	TRBJ1-3	-	TGTGCCACCAGCAGAGACTACTCAGGGTCTGGAAACACCATATATTTT	CATSRDYSGSGNTIYF
TRBV24-1	-	TRBJ2-3	-	TGTGCCACCAGTGATTTGAGTGGGGGGAGTACCACAGATACGCAGTATTTT	CATSDLSGGSTTDTQYF
TRBV6-2/TRBV6-3	-	TRBJ1-1	-	TGTGCCAGCAGTTACTCGATCGGGGGGAGGACTGAAGCTTTCTTT	CASSYSIGGRTEAFF